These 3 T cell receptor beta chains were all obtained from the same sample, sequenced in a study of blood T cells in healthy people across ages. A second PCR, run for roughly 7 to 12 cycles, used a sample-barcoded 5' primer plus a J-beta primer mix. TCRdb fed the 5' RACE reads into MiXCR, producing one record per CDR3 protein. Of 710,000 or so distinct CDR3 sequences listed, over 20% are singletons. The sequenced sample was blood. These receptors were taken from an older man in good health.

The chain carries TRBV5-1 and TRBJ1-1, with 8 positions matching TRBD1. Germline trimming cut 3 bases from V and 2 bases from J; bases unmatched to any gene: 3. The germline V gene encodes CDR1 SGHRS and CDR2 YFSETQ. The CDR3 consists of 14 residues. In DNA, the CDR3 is TGCGCCAGCAGCTCGACAGGGGTTAACACTGAAGCTTTCTTT. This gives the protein CASSSTGVNTEAFF.

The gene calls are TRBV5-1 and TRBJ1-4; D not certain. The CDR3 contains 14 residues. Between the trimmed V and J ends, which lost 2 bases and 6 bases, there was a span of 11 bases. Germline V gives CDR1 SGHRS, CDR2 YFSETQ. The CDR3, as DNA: TGCGCCAGCAGCTTTTGGGGAGGTGATGAAAAACTGTTTTTT. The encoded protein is CASSFWGGDEKLFF.

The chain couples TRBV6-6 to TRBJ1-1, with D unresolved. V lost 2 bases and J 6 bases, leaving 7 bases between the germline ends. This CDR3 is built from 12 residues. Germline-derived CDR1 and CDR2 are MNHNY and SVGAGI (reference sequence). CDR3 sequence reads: CASSYGDSEAFF. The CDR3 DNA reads TGTGCCAGCAGTTACGGGGATTCTGAAGCTTTCTTT.